This record concerns one T cell receptor (beta chain) sequence. Its antigen is unidentified. All CD8+ T cell subsets were sorted in triplicate at over 250,000 cells each. This sample was included in a study of CXCR3-negative and CXCR3-positive naive CD8 T cells. Whole-study results and caveats: Expression of CXCR3 was partially reduced after cryopreservation, and fresh PBMCs were used in most assays. Both naive subsets, CXCR3-negative and CXCR3-positive, displayed similar TRBV-TRBJ usage, unlike memory cells. Similarly elevated diversity marked both naive subsets, with memory CD8+ cells showing far lower diversity.

Germline CDR1 and CDR2: MNHEY and SVGAGI. The CDR3 runs to 18 residues. UMI-labeled TRB cDNA libraries were prepared by 5' RACE. Following a re-call of the 5' RACE reads, TCRdb has one entry per CDR3 protein and lacks DNA. The listing records tens of thousands of distinct CDR3 sequences. Sequencing used memory CD8+ T cells from blood. This TCR was recovered from a human donor in good health. Some clones in this sample may be carry-over from other donors' samples. The chain uses TRBV6-5 and TRBJ2-7. CDR3 residues: CASSYSSPRQNYSYEQYF.